This T cell receptor (beta chain) was recovered during a study of shared clonotypes between healthy human individuals. Study information: The study enrolled a couple of women and three men aged 18 to 49.

This clone is a singleton in its sample. TCRdb's copy holds only in-frame clones and misses some; the assay was immunoSEQ multiplex PCR. The sample includes approximately 440,000 clones, approximately 80% seen only once; the top ten take about 11%. There are 16 residues in the CDR3. The trim removed 0 bases at V and 9 bases at J, leaving 9 bases unmatched. Germline lookup yields CDR1 SSHAT and CDR2 FNYEAQ (reference sequence). This receptor was obtained from a woman aged 40 to 50 in good health. Some clones in this sample may be carry-over from other donors' samples. The chain recombines TRBV7-7 with TRBJ2-1; 9 bases agree with TRBD2. What was sequenced was PBMCs. The CDR3 sequence: CASSLAVGGRAGEQFF. The DNA of the CDR3 is TGTGCCAGCAGCTTAGCAGTGGGCGGGAGGGCCGGTGAGCAGTTCTTC.